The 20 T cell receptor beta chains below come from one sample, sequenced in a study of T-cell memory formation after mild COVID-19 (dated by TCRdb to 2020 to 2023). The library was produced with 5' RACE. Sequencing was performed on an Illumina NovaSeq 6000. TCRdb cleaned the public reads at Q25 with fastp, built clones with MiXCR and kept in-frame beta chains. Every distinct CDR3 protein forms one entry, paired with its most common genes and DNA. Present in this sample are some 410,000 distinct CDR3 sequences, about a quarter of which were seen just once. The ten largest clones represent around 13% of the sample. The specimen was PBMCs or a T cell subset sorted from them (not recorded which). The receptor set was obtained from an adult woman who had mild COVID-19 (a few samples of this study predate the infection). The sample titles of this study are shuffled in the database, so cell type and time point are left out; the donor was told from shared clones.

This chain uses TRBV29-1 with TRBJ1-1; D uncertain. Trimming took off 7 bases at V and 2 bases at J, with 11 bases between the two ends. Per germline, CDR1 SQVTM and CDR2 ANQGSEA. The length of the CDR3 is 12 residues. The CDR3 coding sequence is TGCAGCGCCCTATACTCAAACACTGAAGCTTTCTTT. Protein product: CSALYSNTEAFF.

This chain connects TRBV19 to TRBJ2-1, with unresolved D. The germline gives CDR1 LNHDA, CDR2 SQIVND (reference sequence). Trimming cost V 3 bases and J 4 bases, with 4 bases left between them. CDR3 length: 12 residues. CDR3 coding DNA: TGTGCCAGTAGTATCGTGTACAATGAGCAGTTCTTC. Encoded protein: CASSIVYNEQFF.

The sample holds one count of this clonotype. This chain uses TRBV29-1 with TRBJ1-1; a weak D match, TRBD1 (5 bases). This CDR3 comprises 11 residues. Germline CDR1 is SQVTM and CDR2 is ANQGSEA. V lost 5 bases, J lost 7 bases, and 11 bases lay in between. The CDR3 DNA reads TGCAGCGTTTCCGGGGCCAATGAAGCTTTCTTT. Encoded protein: CSVSGANEAFF.

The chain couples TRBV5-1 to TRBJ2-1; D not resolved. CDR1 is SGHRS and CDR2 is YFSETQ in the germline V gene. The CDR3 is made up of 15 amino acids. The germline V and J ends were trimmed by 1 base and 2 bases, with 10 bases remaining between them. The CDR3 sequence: CASSLSGVTYNEQFF. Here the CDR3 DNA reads TGCGCCAGCAGCTTGTCTGGGGTCACCTACAATGAGCAGTTCTTC.

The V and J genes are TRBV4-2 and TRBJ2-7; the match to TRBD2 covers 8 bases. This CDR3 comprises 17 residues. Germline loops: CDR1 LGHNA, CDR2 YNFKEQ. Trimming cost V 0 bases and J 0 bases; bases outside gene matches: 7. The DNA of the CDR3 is TGTGCCAGCAGCCAAGAGCCAGCGGGGGACAACTCCTACGAGCAGTACTTC. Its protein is CASSQEPAGDNSYEQYF.

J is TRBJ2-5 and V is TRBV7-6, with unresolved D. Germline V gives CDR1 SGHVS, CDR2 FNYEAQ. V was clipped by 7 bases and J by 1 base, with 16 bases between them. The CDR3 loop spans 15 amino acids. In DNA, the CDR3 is TGTGCCAGCACCCCGGGTCGGGTTGGCCAAGAGACCCAGTACTTC. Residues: CASTPGRVGQETQYF.

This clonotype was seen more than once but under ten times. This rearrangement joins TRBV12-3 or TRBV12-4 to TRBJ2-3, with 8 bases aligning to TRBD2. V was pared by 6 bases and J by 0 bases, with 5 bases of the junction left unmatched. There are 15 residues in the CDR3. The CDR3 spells CASRFSGTSTDTQYF. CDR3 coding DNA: TGTGCCAGCAGATTTAGCGGGACGAGCACAGATACGCAGTATTTT.

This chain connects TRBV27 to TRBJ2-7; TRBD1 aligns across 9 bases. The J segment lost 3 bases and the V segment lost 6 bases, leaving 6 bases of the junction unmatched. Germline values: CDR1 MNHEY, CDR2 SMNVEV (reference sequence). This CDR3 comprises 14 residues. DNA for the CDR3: TGTGCCAGCAGCAACAGGGGGCGCCTCTACGAGCAGTACTTC. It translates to CASSNRGRLYEQYF.

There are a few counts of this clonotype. The CDR3 reads CSVAGTVRVYEQYF. The CDR3 nucleotides are TGCAGCGTTGCAGGGACAGTTCGGGTCTACGAGCAGTACTTC. This sequence joins TRBV29-1 and TRBJ2-7; 7 nucleotides align to TRBD1. CDR1 and CDR2 from the germline V gene are SQVTM and ANQGSEA. The CDR3 contains 14 residues. Trimming at V came to 4 bases and at J to 3 bases, leaving 9 bases not matched to a gene.

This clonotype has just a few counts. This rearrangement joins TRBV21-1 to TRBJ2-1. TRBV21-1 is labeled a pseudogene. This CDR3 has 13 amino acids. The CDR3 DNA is TGTGCCAGCAGCAAAGTCGTGTGGAATGAGCAGTTCTTC. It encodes CASSKVVWNEQFF.

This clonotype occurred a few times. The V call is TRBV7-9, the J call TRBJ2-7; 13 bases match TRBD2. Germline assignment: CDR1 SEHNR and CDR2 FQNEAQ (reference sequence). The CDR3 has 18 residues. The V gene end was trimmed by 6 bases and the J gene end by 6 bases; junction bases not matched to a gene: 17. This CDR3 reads CASSTTGTSGTRGGEQYF. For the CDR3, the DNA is TGTGCCAGCAGTACCACCGGGACTAGCGGGACCCGGGGTGGCGAGCAGTACTTC.

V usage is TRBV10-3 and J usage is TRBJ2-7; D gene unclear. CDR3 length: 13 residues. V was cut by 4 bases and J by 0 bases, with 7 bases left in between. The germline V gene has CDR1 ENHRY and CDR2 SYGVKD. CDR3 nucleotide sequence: TGTGCCATCAGTGGGGATGTCTCCTACGAGCAGTACTTC. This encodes CAISGDVSYEQYF.

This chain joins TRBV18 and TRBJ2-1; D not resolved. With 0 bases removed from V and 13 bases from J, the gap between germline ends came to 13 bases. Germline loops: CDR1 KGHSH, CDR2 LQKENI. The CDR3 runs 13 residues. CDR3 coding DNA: TGTGCCAGCTCACCACCGAACCCGATGGACCAGTTCTTC. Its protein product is CASSPPNPMDQFF.

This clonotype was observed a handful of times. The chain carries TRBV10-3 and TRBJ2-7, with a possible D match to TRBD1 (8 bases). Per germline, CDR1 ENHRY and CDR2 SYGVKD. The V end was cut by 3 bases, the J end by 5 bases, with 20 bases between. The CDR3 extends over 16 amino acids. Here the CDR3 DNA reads TGTGCCATCAGTGACCCGGGGACAGGAGGGGGGGACGAGCAGTACTTC. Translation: CAISDPGTGGGDEQYF.

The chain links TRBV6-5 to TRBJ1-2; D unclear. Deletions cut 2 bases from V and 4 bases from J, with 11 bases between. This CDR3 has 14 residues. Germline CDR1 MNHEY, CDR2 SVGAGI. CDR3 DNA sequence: TGTGCCAGCAGTTACGAGAGTAATGGCTATGGCTACACCTTC. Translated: CASSYESNGYGYTF.

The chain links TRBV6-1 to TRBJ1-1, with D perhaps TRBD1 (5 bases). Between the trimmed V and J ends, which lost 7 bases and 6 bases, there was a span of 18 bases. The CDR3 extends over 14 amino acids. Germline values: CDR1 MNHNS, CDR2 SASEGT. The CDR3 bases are TGTGCCAGCAATGGGGGACGGTCCGGGGCTGAAGCTTTCTTT. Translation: CASNGGRSGAEAFF.

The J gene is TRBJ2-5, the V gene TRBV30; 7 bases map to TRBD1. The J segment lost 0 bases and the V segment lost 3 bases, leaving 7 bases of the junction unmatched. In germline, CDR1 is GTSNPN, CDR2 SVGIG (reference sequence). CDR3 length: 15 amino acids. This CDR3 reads CAWSVGQLDQETQYF. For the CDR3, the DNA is TGTGCCTGGAGCGTGGGACAGCTCGACCAAGAGACCCAGTACTTC.

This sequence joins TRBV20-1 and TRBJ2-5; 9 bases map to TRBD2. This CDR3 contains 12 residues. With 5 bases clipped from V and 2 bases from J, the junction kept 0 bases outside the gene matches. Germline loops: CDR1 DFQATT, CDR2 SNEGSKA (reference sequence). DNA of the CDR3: TGCAGTGCTCTAGCGGGACAAGAGACCCAGTACTTC. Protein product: CSALAGQETQYF.

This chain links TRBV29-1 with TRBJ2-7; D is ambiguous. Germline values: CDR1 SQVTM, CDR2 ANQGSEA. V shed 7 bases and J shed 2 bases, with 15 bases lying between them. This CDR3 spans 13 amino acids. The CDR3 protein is CSAVPDVAYEQYF. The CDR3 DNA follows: TGCAGCGCCGTACCCGACGTAGCCTACGAGCAGTACTTC.

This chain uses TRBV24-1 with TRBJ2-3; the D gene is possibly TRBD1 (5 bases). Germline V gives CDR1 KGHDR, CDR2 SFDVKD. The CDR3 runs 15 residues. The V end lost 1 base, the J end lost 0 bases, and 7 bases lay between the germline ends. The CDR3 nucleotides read TGTGCCACCAGTGATTTAGACAGCAGCACAGATACGCAGTATTTT. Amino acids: CATSDLDSSTDTQYF.